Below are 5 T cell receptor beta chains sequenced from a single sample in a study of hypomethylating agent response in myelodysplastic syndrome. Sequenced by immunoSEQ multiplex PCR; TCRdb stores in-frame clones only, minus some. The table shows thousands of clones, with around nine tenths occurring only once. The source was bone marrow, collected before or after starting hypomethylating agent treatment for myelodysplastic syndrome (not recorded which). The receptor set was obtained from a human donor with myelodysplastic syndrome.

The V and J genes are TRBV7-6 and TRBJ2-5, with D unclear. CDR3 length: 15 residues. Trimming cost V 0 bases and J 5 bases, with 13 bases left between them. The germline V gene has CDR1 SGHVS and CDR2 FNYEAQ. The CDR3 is CASSLAPSLGETQYF. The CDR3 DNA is TGTGCCAGCAGCTTAGCGCCCAGCCTGGGGGAGACCCAGTACTTC.

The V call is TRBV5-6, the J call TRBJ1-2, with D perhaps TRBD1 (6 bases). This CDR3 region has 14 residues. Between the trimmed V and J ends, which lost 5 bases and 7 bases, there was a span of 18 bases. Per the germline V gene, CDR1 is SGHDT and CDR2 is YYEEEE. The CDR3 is CASRGEIRGFGYTF. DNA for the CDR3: TGTGCCAGCAGAGGAGAAATTAGGGGGTTTGGCTACACCTTC.

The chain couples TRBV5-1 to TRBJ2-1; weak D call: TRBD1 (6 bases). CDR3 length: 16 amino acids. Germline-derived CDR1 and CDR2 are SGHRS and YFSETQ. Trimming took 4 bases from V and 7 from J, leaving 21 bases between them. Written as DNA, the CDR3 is TGCGCCAGCAGCGCGACTTCCGGGACAATAGCGAATGAGCAGTTCTTC. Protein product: CASSATSGTIANEQFF.

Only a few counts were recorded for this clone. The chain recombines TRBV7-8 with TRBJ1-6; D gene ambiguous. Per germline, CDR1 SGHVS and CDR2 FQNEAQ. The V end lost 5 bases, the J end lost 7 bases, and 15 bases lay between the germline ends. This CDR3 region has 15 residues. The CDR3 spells CASSPDGLVNSPLHF. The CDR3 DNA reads TGTGCCAGCAGCCCCGATGGGCTGGTAAATTCACCCCTCCACTTT.

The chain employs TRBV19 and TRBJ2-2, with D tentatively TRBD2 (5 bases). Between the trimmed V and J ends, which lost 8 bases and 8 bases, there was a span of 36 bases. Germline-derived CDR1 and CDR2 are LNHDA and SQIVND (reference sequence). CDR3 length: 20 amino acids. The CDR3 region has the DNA TGTGCCAGTGGCACCGACGAGGGTTTGAGAGTCGGCGAAGGCTCAGGGGAGCTGTTTTTT. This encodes CASGTDEGLRVGEGSGELFF.